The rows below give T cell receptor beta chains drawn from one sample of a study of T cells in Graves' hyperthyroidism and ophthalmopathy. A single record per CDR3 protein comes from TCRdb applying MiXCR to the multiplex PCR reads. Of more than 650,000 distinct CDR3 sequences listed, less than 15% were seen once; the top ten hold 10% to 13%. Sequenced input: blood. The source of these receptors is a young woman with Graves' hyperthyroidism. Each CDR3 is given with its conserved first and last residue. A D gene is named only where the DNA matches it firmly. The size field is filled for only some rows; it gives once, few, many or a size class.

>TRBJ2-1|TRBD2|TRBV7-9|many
TGTGCCAGCAGCGTCAGCGGGAGCTTTGGCAATGAGCAGTTCTTC
CASSVSGSFGNEQFF
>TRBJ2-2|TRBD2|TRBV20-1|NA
TGCAGTGCTTCCGGGACTAGCGGGAGCACCGGGGAGCTGTTTTTT
CSASGTSGSTGELFF
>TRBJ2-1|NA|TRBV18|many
TGTGCCAGCTCACCACTCACAGTGAATGAGCAGTTCTTC
CASSPLTVNEQFF
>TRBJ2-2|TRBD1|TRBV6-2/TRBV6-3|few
TGTGCCAGCGCTCAGACAGGGAGTCGGGCCGGGGAGCTGTTTTTT
CASAQTGSRAGELFF
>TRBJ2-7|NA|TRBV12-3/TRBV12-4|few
TGTGCCAGCAGCGGTAGCCGTGGAGTTTACAATGAGCAGTACTTC
CASSGSRGVYNEQYF
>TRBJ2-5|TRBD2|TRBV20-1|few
TGCAGTGCTAGTCCGCTAGCGGGGATTCAGTACTTC
CSASPLAGIQYF
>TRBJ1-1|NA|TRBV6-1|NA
TGTGCCAGCAGTGAAACACTGAACACTGAAGCTTTCTTT
CASSETLNTEAFF
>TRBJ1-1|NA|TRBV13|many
TGTGCCAGCAGCTTAGAGGTAGAGCTGAACACTGAAGCTTTCTTT
CASSLEVELNTEAFF
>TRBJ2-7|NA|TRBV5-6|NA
TGTGCCAGCAGCTTGTGGGCGGGGAGCTCCTACGAGCAGTACTTC
CASSLWAGSSYEQYF
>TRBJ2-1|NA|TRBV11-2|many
TGTGCCAGCAGCTTAGAAATACGCGGGGCCCCCTACAATGAGCAGTTCTTC
CASSLEIRGAPYNEQFF
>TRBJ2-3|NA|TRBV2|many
TGTGCCAGCATCCTCCGGGCCCTAGGGGATACGCAGTATTTT
CASILRALGDTQYF
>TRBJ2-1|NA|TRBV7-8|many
TGTGCCAGCAGGTTGATGGAAAGAGGGACCCTGATCTTCAATGAGCAGTTCTTC
CASRLMERGTLIFNEQFF
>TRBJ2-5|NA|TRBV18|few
TGTGCCAGCTCACCCCCGGAGGAGGTCGAGACCCAGTACTTC
CASSPPEEVETQYF
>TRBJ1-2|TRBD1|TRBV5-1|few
TGCGCCAGCAGCTTTTCCGGGACAGGGTCCTATGGCTACACCTTC
CASSFSGTGSYGYTF
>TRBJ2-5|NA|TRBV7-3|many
TGTGCCAGCAGCTTTGGAGGGGGGGAGACCCAGTACTTC
CASSFGGGETQYF
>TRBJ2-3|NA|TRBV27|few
TGTGCCAGCAGTTTAGTAGGGGGTCATACAGATACGCAGTATTTT
CASSLVGGHTDTQYF
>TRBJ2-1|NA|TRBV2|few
TGTGCCAGCAGTGGTTTAAATAGGCAGTTCTTC
CASSGLNRQFF
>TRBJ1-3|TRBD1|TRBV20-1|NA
TGCAGTGCTAGGACAGGGGGAAACACCATATATTTT
CSARTGGNTIYF
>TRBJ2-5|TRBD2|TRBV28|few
TGTGCCAGCAGTTCCGGACTAGCGGGAGGAGGTATTGGGGAGACCCAGTACTTC
CASSSGLAGGGIGETQYF
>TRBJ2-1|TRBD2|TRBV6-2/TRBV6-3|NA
TGTGCCAGCAGTTACATAGGTAGCGGGGGTCTCCTCCTTGAGCAGTTCTTC
CASSYIGSGGLLLEQFF
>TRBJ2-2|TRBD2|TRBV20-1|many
TGCAGTGCGGGTAGCGGGAGGGCCCTAGGGGCCGGGGAGCTGTTTTTT
CSAGSGRALGAGELFF
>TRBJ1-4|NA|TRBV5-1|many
TGCGCCAGCAGCTTGGGTGGCGAAAAACTGTTTTTT
CASSLGGEKLFF
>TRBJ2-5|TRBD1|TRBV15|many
TGTGCCACCAGCAACCCCCGACAGGGCTTAGGCCAAGAGACCCAGTACTTC
CATSNPRQGLGQETQYF
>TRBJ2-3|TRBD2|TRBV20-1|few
TGCAGTGCTAGAGATCTCGGACTAGCGGGAGTAGTTACGCAGTATTTT
CSARDLGLAGVVTQYF
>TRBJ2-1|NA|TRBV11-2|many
TGTGCCAGCAGCTTCTACGGCGGGACGGACCAGGGTGAGCAGTTCTTC
CASSFYGGTDQGEQFF
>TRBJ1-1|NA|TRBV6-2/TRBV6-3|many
TGTGCCAGCAGTTACGCACTTAGAACCACTGAAGCTTTCTTT
CASSYALRTTEAFF
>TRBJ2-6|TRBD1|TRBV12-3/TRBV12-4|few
TGTGCCAGCAGGAAACAGGGGACTGGGGCCAACGTCCTGACTTTC
CASRKQGTGANVLTF
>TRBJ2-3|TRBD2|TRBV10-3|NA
TGTGCCATCAGTGCCGGACGAGCGGGAGCATCGGATACGCAGTATTTT
CAISAGRAGASDTQYF
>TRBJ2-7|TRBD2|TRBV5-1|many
TGCGCCAGCAGCCTAGGGACTAGCGGGGCCTACGAGCAGTACTTC
CASSLGTSGAYEQYF
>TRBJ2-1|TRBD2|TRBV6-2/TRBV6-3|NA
TGTGCCAGCAGTTACCGCTTACACCCGACTAGCGGGATCCCGTTCTTC
CASSYRLHPTSGIPFF
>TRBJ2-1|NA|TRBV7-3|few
TGTGCCAGCAGCTCCGGGTCCGAACAGTTCTTC
CASSSGSEQFF
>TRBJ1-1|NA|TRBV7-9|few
TGTGCCAGCAGCCCTGCCCTTCCGGAAGCTTTCTTT
CASSPALPEAFF
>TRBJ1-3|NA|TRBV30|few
TGTGCCTGGAGTGGAGGCAGCTCTGGAAACACCATATATTTT
CAWSGGSSGNTIYF
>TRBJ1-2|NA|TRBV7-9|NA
TGTGCCAGCAGCTTAGCAGCCAACGATGGCTACACCTTC
CASSLAANDGYTF
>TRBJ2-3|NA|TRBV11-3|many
TGTGCCAGCAGCTTAGATAAGACAGCGGCAGATACGCAGTATTTT
CASSLDKTAADTQYF
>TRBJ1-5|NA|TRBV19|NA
TGTGCCAGTAGGCTAATGGGGCTGGGCAATCAGCCCCAGCATTTT
CASRLMGLGNQPQHF
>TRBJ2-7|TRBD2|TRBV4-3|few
TGCGCCAGCAGCCAAGATGCTAGCGGGGGCTACTCCTACGAGCAGTACTTC
CASSQDASGGYSYEQYF
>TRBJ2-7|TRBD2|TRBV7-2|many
TGTGCCAGCAGCTTAGGCGTACTAGCGGGAGGGGGGGAGCAGTACTTC
CASSLGVLAGGGEQYF
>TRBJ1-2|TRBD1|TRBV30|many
TGTGCCTGGAGACTGACAGGGGGTTATGGCTACACCTTC
CAWRLTGGYGYTF
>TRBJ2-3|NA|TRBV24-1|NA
TGTGCCACCAGTGACGCCGACGGCACAGATACGCAGTATTTT
CATSDADGTDTQYF
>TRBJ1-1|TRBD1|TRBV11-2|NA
TGTGCCAGCAGCGGGACAGGGATAAACACTGAAGCTTTCTTT
CASSGTGINTEAFF
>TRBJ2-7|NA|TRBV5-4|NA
TGTGCCAGCGCCCCACCATCCAGCGGGCAGTACTTC
CASAPPSSGQYF
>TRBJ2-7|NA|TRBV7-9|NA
TGTGCCAGCAGCTTCGAAAGCTCTGCGCAGTACTTC
CASSFESSAQYF
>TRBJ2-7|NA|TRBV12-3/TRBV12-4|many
TGTGCCAGCAGTACTACTCGGGGGAGTTCCGGGACTGCCTACGAGCAGTACTTC
CASSTTRGSSGTAYEQYF
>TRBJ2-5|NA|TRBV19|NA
TGTGCCAGTAGCAAATCTCGGCTGGGAACTCGCGGGGAGACCCAGTACTTC
CASSKSRLGTRGETQYF
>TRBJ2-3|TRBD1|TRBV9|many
TGTGCCAGCACCAAAGGGGGCAGTCCTAGCACAGATACGCAGTATTTT
CASTKGGSPSTDTQYF
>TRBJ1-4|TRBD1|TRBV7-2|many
TGTGCCAGCAGCTCGACAGGGCCTGCAACTAATGAAAAACTGTTTTTT
CASSSTGPATNEKLFF